This T cell receptor beta chain originates from a study of T cells in Graves' hyperthyroidism and ophthalmopathy (dated by TCRdb to about 2019). Notes on the research overall: Peripheral blood samples were taken at initial diagnosis, before any treatment was given. In more than five Graves' hyperthyroidism patients, the study also compared T-cell repertoires from thyroid tissue with T-cell repertoires from blood. An independent validation cohort of about 20 hyperthyroidism patients and about 16 patients who later progressed to ophthalmopathy tested prospective prediction of ophthalmopathy. The paper describes TCR Vbeta CDR3 sequencing of 120 to 150 peripheral blood samples, made up of under 50 ophthalmopathy patients, roughly 80 hyperthyroidism patients and 17 progressor patients. To identify distinguishing TCR V-J signatures, a discovery cohort of about 100 patients was used, comprising 43 with Graves' ophthalmopathy and around 57 with stable Graves' hyperthyroidism. The approximately 100 discovery patients were divided at random into training and test sets in a 7:3 ratio. After blood sampling, hyperthyroidism patients were treated with methimazole at a starting dose of 30 mg daily, and ophthalmopathy patients were treated with high-dose intravenous methylprednisolone. Broader findings and caveats from the paper: In validation, progression to ophthalmopathy was predicted by the model with almost 71% sensitivity and about 72% specificity, a median of about 6 months before onset. Sample size was not statistically predetermined, and blinding of investigators to group allocation was not performed. Blood samples also contained most of the expanded thyroid clonotypes (frequency above 0.001), which suggests that blood repertoires may reflect thyroid immune responses. Ophthalmopathy was separated from stable hyperthyroidism by a 13 V-J signature model, with around 88% sensitivity and about 81% specificity obtained in cross-validation and 80%/75% obtained in testing.

The TCR beta CDR3 regions were amplified from the RNA transcripts. For the first round of RT-PCR on the TCR CDR3, the HTBI primer set was used together with the Qiagen OneStep RT-PCR kit. A second multiplex PCR round built the libraries, followed by size selection and purification. Sequencing of the libraries was done on an Illumina HiSeq2000 using paired-end 100 bp reads. The paper's processing steps were these. SOAPnuke was used to process the raw data, removing reads that contained adapters or uncalled bases, had a mean Phred below 15, or lacked an exact match to the constant primer or identifier. COPE v1.2.5 was used to merge the high-quality paired reads, and each unique nucleotide sequence was defined as a clonotype. Clonotypes were aligned to IMGT TRBV, TRBD and TRBJ reference segments using MiTCR v1.1. The analysis included only V-J combinations with a frequency above 0.0001, which together covered 99% to 99.2% of the repertoires. A TCS score was defined as the ratio between F50 (clonal expansion) and ExV (chaos), using BLOSUM62-based TCRdist between CDR3 peptides within each V-J. Welch's t-statistics and random forest reduced roughly 500 V-J features to about 12, which were used in a naive Bayes classifier (R e1071). TCRdb took the public reads, trimmed them with fastp at Q25, ran MiXCR for clone calling and kept in-frame beta chains. Identical CDR3 protein sequences are pooled into one entry, listed with their most common genes and DNA. TCRdb assigned the V and J calls; the authors' analysis was not used. This sample comprises 550,000 to 800,000 distinct CDR3 sequences, about 17% of them detected only once. The ten most abundant clones make up about 8.4% of the sample.

Graves' hyperthyroidism was defined as stable when no progression to ophthalmopathy occurred over 18 months of follow-up. Hyperthyroidism patients were newly diagnosed, with disease duration under 2 months, and aged 18 to 65 years. The study excluded patients with uncontrolled infections, other autoimmune diseases, pregnancy or lactation. Clinical symptoms, serum thyroxine and TRAb, thyroid ultrasound, and orbital computed tomography formed the basis for the diagnoses. Ficoll-Paque density gradient centrifugation was used to isolate PBMCs from under 11 ml of fresh peripheral blood. Total RNA was extracted with Trizol reagent, and quality was checked on an Agilent 2100 Bioanalyzer. Cut back by 5 bases and 3 bases, the V and J ends lie 17 bases apart. CDR1 SGHTA and CDR2 FQGNSA were looked up in the germline V gene. CDR3 length: 15 amino acids, cysteine to phenylalanine. Of all the DNA, just the CDR3 is kept, 45 bases in frame from base 1.

This clonotype was counted many times. What antigen it recognizes has not been identified. Qualities for individual bases were not recorded, and no much larger clone is one base off. Sequences were obtained from blood. The chain is assembled from TRBV7-2 and TRBJ2-7, and the D gene may be TRBD2, 5 bases matching. This TCR was sampled from a man aged 18 to 30 with Graves' hyperthyroidism. The DNA sequence reads TGTGCCAGCAGCCCATATGGAGAGAGGGACTACGAGCAGTACTTC. This codes for CASSPYGERDYEQYF.